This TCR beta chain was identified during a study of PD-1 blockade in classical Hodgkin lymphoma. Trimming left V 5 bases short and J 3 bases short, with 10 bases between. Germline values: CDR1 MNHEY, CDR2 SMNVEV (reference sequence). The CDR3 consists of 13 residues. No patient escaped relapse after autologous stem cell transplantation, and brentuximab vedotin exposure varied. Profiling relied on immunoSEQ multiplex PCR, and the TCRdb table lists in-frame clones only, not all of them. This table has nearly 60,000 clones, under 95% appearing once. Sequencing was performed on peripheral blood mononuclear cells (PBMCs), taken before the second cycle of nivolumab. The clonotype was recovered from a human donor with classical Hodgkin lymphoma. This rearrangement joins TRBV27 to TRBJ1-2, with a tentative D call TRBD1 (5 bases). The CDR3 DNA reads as TGTGCCAGCAGTATGACAGCCCACTATGGCTACACCTTC. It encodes CASSMTAHYGYTF.